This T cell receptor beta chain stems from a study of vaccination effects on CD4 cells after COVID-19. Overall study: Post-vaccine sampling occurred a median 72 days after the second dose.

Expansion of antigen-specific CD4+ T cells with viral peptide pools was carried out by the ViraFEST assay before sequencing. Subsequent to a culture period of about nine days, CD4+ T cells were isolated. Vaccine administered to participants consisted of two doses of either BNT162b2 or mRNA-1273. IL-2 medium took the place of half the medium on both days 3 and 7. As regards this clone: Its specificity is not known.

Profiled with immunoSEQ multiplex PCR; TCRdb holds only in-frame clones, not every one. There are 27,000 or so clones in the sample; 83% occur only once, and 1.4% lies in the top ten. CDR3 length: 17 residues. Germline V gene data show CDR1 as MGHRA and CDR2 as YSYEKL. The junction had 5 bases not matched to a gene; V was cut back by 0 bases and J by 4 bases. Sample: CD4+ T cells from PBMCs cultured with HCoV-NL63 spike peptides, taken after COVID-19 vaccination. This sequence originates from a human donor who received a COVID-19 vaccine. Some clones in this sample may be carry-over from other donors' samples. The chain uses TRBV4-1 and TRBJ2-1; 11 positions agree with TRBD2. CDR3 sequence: CASSQDKGLAGYNEQFF. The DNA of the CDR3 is TGCGCCAGCAGCCAAGACAAAGGACTAGCGGGTTACAATGAGCAGTTCTTC.